The source of this TCR beta chain is a study of blood T cell repertoires in COVID-19 (dated by TCRdb to between 2020 and 2021). Broadly, across the study: Collaborator samples came from the United States, Italy and Spain and covered acute and convalescent phases of COVID-19. The repertoires were released in a freely available public database meant as a resource for research on the immune response to SARS-CoV-2. The dataset comprised deeply sampled blood TCRbeta repertoires from subjects exposed to, actively infected with, or recovered from COVID-19. The prospective study material was composed of cDNA or gDNA derived from T cells, B-cell-depleted T cells, or PBMCs. A de-identified subject ID, COVID-19 status, age in years and sex were almost always included in the sample metadata. Where available, HLA class I and class II types were obtained from metadata supplied by the sample provider rather than from assay-based typing. Samples were obtained from the ongoing ImmuneRACE study (first 160 participants) and from 950 to 1,500 subjects provided by 6 global collaborators.

CDR1 and CDR2 (SGHDN, FVKESK) derive from the germline V gene. The CDR3 runs 17 residues from the cysteine to the phenylalanine. Kept here is only the CDR3 DNA, which spans 51 bases and is read in frame from base 1. V is pruned by 2 bases and J by 0 bases, leaving 7 bases of the junction without a gene match. About this clone: Its antigen is not yet known. No much larger clone is present one base from it, and per-base qualities are unavailable.

Study-wide findings and limitations: How much clinical and demographic metadata was included differed by source and by participant, and the metadata was provided uncurated.

The immunoSEQ Assay, a bias-controlled multiplex PCR, was used to amplify TCRbeta CDR3 regions from genomic DNA. On the study's bioinformatics: Nucleated cell counts per sample were estimated from amplification of reference gene primers within the assay. To quantify the absolute abundance of each unique TCRbeta CDR3 rearrangement, sequence reads were collapsed and filtered. For each sample, productive Simpson clonality was calculated as the square root of Simpson's diversity index across productive rearrangements. What TCRdb holds here is the immuneACCESS table cut down to in-frame rearrangements. Part of the clones is not present; checked against another copy, under half of the missing clones reflect an unresolved V gene, and the others are unexplained. D and trimming were read from the DNA, whereas the V and J calls and clone size are those reported in that table. The sample table shows some 270,000 clones, and 90% are seen once. The leading ten clones occupy around 2.3% of the sample.

In Seattle, one collaborating source enrolled patients while the infection was active and tracked those patients longitudinally over the course of disease. Whole blood was collected in K2EDTA tubes by collaborating institutions according to the institutions' own protocols. For TCRbeta analysis, collaborators shipped samples in one of three forms: frozen whole blood, isolated PBMCs, or DNA extracted from either of those sample types. The chain is made from TRBV14 and TRBJ1-3, and TRBD1 matches 7 of the central bases. The receptor's source is a woman in her sixties or seventies with COVID-19, enrolled during active disease. The sequenced material came from peripheral blood. CDR3 reads: CASSQRQGRVSGNTIYF. The nucleotides are TGTGCCAGCAGCCAACGACAGGGTAGGGTCTCTGGAAACACCATATATTTT.